A selection of T cell receptor beta chains follows, all from one sample in a study of CD8 T cells in ankylosing spondylitis. Using its own MiXCR run on the 5' RACE reads, TCRdb lists one record per CDR3 protein. This repertoire shows some 240,000 distinct CDR3 sequences, 20% to 30% found once; its top ten account for 0.6% to 0.75%. Sample: blood, either unsorted or a sorted T cell fraction (not recorded which). The source is a male donor with ankylosing spondylitis or in good health (not recorded which). Each CDR3 is given with its conserved first and last residue. The order of the fields is V gene, clone size, D gene, J gene, CDR3 protein, CDR3 DNA. The D gene is left open where the match is weak. The size field is filled for only some rows; it gives once, few, many or a size class.

TRBV20-1,few,TRBD1,TRBJ1-4,CSAREDRGSEKLFF,TGCAGTGCTAGAGAGGACAGGGGCTCTGAAAAACTGTTTTTT
TRBV20-1,many,-,TRBJ2-7,CSARRIPEVEQYF,TGCAGTGCTAGACGGATCCCGGAGGTTGAGCAGTACTTC
TRBV20-1,few,-,TRBJ2-7,CSASTGLGTGFRAYEQYF,TGCAGTGCTAGCACAGGCCTAGGGACCGGGTTTCGGGCCTACGAGCAGTACTTC
TRBV6-5,many,-,TRBJ1-1,CASSLDVGRTEAFF,TGTGCCAGCAGTTTAGATGTTGGGCGCACTGAAGCTTTCTTT
TRBV29-1,many,-,TRBJ1-1,CSGANTEAFF,TGCAGCGGAGCGAACACTGAAGCTTTCTTT
TRBV29-1,-,-,TRBJ2-7,CSVGGRFSYEQYF,TGCAGCGTTGGCGGCCGATTCTCCTACGAGCAGTACTTC
TRBV20-1,-,TRBD1,TRBJ1-4,CSAGGTGNEKLFF,TGCAGTGCTGGCGGGACAGGAAATGAAAAACTGTTTTTT
TRBV24-1,-,-,TRBJ1-5,CATSDPATDKDQPQHF,TGTGCCACCAGTGATCCCGCGACCGACAAAGATCAGCCCCAGCATTTT
TRBV24-1,-,TRBD2,TRBJ2-5,CATSIRGGTQYF,TGTGCCACCAGTATTCGGGGGGGCACCCAGTACTTC
TRBV5-6,many,-,TRBJ2-1,CASSLVRNEQFF,TGTGCCAGCAGCTTGGTTCGGAATGAGCAGTTCTTC
TRBV4-1,many,TRBD1,TRBJ2-2,CASSQPGQGLAGELFF,TGCGCCAGCAGCCAACCGGGACAGGGGTTGGCCGGGGAGCTGTTTTTT
TRBV29-1,-,TRBD2,TRBJ2-3,CSVPGTSGGAATDTQYF,TGCAGCGTCCCTGGGACTAGCGGGGGGGCCGCCACAGATACGCAGTATTTT
TRBV20-1,-,-,TRBJ2-5,CSAGDSFGKTQYF,TGCAGTGCTGGTGACAGTTTTGGAAAGACCCAGTACTTC
TRBV19,-,-,TRBJ2-7,CASSMGVYDEQYF,TGTGCCAGTAGTATGGGGGTCTACGACGAGCAGTACTTC
TRBV12-3/TRBV12-4,many,-,TRBJ1-2,CASSPQPQGHGYTF,TGTGCCAGCAGTCCCCAACCTCAGGGCCATGGCTACACCTTC
TRBV5-1,many,-,TRBJ2-7,CASNQEGDSTYEQYF,TGCGCCAGCAACCAGGAGGGGGACAGTACCTACGAGCAGTACTTC
TRBV20-1,many,TRBD2,TRBJ2-3,CSARALAGGYHSTDTQYF,TGCAGTGCTAGAGCGCTAGCGGGGGGCTATCATAGCACAGATACGCAGTATTTT
TRBV29-1,few,TRBD1,TRBJ2-7,CSVDTGGYEQYF,TGCAGCGTTGATACAGGGGGCTACGAGCAGTACTTC
TRBV2,few,TRBD1,TRBJ2-7,CASSADRASSYEQYF,TGTGCCAGCAGTGCGGACAGGGCGAGCTCCTACGAGCAGTACTTC
TRBV6-1,-,-,TRBJ2-6,CATTGASGANVLTF,TGTGCCACCACGGGGGCCTCTGGGGCCAACGTCCTGACTTTC
TRBV12-3/TRBV12-4,few,-,TRBJ2-3,CASSSGTHTQYF,TGTGCCAGCAGTTCCGGGACTCATACGCAGTATTTT
TRBV10-2,-,-,TRBJ2-3,CASRLSTYTQYF,TGCGCCAGCAGGCTTAGCACATATACGCAGTATTTT
TRBV20-1,few,TRBD1,TRBJ2-7,CSARWDRGSMKQYF,TGCAGTGCTAGGTGGGACAGGGGCTCCATGAAGCAGTACTTC
TRBV11-2,-,-,TRBJ2-7,CASSLDPRSSYEQYF,TGTGCCAGCAGCTTAGATCCCCGCTCCAGCTACGAGCAGTACTTC
TRBV28,many,TRBD2,TRBJ2-3,CASSTSWGWTSGTDTQYF,TGTGCCAGCAGCACCTCCTGGGGATGGACTAGCGGGACAGATACGCAGTATTTT
TRBV11-3,once,-,TRBJ2-3,CASSQADTDTQYF,TGTGCCAGCAGCCAGGCGGATACAGATACGCAGTATTTT
TRBV29-1,few,-,TRBJ2-7,CSVVGTASSYEQYF,TGCAGCGTTGTGGGGACCGCTAGCTCCTACGAGCAGTACTTC
TRBV20-1,-,-,TRBJ2-2,CSASSSGKTGELFF,TGCAGTGCCTCATCCTCCGGGAAAACCGGGGAGCTGTTTTTT
TRBV5-1,many,-,TRBJ1-1,CASSLDPSTEAFF,TGCGCCAGCAGCTTGGACCCTAGCACTGAAGCTTTCTTT
TRBV12-3/TRBV12-4,-,TRBD1,TRBJ1-1,CASKGGRGTEAFF,TGTGCCAGCAAGGGCGGCAGGGGGACTGAAGCTTTCTTT
TRBV12-3/TRBV12-4,few,-,TRBJ2-3,CASSVVDTQYF,TGTGCCAGCAGTGTGGTAGATACGCAGTATTTT
TRBV12-5,-,-,TRBJ2-1,CAVGAASYNEQFF,TGTGCCGTCGGGGCAGCTTCCTACAATGAGCAGTTCTTC
TRBV25-1,-,-,TRBJ2-7,CASSRGDEQYF,TGTGCCAGCAGTAGAGGGGACGAGCAGTACTTC
TRBV20-1,many,-,TRBJ2-3,CSANRRGSFTDTQYF,TGCAGTGCTAATAGACGGGGGAGCTTCACAGATACGCAGTATTTT
TRBV5-6,-,TRBD1,TRBJ1-1,CASSPGTGSWNTEAFF,TGTGCCAGCAGCCCGGGGACAGGGTCCTGGAACACTGAAGCTTTCTTT
TRBV7-8,-,TRBD1,TRBJ2-1,CASSPRTGRNEQFF,TGTGCCAGCAGCCCTCGGACAGGGCGGAATGAGCAGTTCTTC
TRBV6-2/TRBV6-3,few,TRBD2,TRBJ2-3,CASSYVSGGRTDTQYF,TGTGCCAGCAGTTACGTTAGCGGGGGGCGCACAGATACGCAGTATTTT
TRBV2,-,TRBD2,TRBJ2-1,CASSELARLAGMQFF,TGTGCCAGCAGTGAATTGGCCCGACTAGCGGGGATGCAGTTCTTC
TRBV10-3,many,-,TRBJ2-7,CAISGDITGTYEQYF,TGTGCCATCAGTGGTGACATTACAGGAACCTACGAGCAGTACTTC
TRBV20-1,-,-,TRBJ1-5,CSAEKDSMSQHF,TGCAGTGCCGAGAAGGATAGTATGTCCCAGCATTTT